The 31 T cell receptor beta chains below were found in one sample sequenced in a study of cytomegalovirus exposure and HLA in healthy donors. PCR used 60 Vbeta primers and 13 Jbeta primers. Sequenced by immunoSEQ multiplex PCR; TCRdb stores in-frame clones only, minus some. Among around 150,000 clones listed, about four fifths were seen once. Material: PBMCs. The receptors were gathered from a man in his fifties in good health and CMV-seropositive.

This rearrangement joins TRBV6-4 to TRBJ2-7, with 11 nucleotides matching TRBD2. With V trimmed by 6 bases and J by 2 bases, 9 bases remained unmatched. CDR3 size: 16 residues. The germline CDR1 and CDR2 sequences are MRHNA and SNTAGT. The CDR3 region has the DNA TGTGCCAGCAGCCCGGTGGGGACTAGCGGAGCCTACGAGCAGTACTTC. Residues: CASSPVGTSGAYEQYF.

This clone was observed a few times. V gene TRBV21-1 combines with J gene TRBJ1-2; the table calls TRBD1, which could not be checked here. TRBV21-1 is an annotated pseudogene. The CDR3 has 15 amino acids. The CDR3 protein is CASSQVDSPNYGYTF. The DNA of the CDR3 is TGTGCCAGCAGCCAAGTGGACAGCCCTAACTATGGCTACACCTTC.

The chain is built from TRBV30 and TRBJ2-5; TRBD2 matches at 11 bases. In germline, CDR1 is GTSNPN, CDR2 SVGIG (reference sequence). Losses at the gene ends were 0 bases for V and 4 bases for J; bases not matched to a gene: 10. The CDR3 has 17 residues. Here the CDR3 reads CAWSVGVSGRAGETQYF. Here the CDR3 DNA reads TGTGCCTGGAGTGTCGGGGTTAGCGGGAGGGCCGGAGAGACCCAGTACTTC. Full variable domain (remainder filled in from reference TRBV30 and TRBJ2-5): SQTIHQWPATLVQPVGSPLSLECTVEGTSNPNLYWYRQAAGRGLQLLFYSVGIGQISSEVPQNLSASRPQDRQFILSSKKLLLSDSGFYLCAWSVGVSGRAGETQYFGPGTRLLVL.

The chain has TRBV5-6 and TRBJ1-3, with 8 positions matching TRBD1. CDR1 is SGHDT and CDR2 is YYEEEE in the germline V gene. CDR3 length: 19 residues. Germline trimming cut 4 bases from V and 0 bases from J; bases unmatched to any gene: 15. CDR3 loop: CASSTSRDRIITSGNTIYF. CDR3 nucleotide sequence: TGTGCCAGCAGCACGTCCCGGGACAGGATAATTACCTCTGGAAACACCATATATTTT. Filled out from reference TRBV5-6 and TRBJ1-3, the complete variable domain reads DAGVTQSPTHLIKTRGQQVTLRCSPKSGHDTVSWYQQALGQGPQFIFQYYEEEERQRGNFPDRFSGHQFPNYSSELNVNALLLGDSALYLCASSTSRDRIITSGNTIYFGEGSWLTVV.

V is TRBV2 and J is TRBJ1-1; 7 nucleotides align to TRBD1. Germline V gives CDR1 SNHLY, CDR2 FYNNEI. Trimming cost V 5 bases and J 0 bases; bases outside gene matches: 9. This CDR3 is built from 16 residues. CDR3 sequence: CASSRQGPWMNTEAFF. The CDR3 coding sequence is TGTGCCAGCAGTCGACAGGGCCCTTGGATGAACACTGAAGCTTTCTTT.

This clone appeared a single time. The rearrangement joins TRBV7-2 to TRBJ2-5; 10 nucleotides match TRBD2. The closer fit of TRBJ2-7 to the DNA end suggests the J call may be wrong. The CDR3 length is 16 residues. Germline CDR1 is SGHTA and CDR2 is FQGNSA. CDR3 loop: CASSSPIAGGSYEQYF. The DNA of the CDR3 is TGTGCCAGCAGCTCCCCCATAGCGGGAGGTAGCTACGAGCAGTACTTC.

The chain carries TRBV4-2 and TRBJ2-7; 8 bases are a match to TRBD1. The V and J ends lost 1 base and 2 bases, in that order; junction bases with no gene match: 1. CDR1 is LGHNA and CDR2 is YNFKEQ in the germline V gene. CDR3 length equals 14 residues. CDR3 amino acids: CASSQGTGPYEQYF. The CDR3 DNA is TGTGCCAGCAGCCAAGGGACAGGGCCCTACGAGCAGTACTTC.

DNA of the CDR3: TGTGCCAGCTCACCTGCGGGACTAGCGGGAGGGGGTGAGCAGTTCTTC. It translates to CASSPAGLAGGGEQFF. This chain joins TRBV18 and TRBJ2-1; the match to TRBD2 covers 16 bases. CDR1 and CDR2 (germline): KGHSH, LQKENI. The J segment lost 9 bases and the V segment lost 3 bases, leaving 5 bases of the junction unmatched. The CDR3 loop spans 16 amino acids.

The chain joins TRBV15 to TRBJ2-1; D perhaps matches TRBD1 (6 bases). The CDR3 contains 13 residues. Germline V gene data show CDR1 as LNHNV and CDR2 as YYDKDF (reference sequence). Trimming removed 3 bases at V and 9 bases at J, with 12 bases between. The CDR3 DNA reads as TGTGCCACCAGCAGTCAAACAGGGTTTGAGCAGTTCTTC. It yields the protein CATSSQTGFEQFF.

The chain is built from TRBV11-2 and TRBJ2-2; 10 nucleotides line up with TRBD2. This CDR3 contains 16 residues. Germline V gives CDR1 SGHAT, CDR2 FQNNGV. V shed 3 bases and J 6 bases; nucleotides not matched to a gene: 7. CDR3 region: CASSFLFSGRAGELFF. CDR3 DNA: TGTGCCAGCAGCTTTCTGTTCAGCGGGAGGGCCGGGGAGCTGTTTTTT.

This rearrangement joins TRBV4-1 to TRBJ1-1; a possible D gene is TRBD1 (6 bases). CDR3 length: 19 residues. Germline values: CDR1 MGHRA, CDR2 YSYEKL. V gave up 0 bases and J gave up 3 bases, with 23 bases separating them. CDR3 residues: CASSQDPAGGPVRDTEAFF. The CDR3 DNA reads TGCGCCAGCAGCCAAGATCCGGCCGGGGGGCCGGTGAGGGACACTGAAGCTTTCTTT.

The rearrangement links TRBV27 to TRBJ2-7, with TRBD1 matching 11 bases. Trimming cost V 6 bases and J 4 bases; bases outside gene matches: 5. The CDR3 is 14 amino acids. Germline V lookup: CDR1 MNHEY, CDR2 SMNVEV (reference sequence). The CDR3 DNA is TGTGCCAGCAGCAGGACAGGGGGCCGGTACGAGCAGTACTTC. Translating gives CASSRTGGRYEQYF.

DNA for the CDR3: TGCGCCAGCTCGGGGAGCGGAGGTTACGAGCAGTACTTC. Translating it yields CASSGSGGYEQYF. The rearrangement uses TRBV10-1 and TRBJ2-7, with D possibly TRBD2 on 5 matching bases. Trimming removed 8 bases at V and 4 bases at J, with 15 bases between. CDR3 length: 13 amino acids. Germline-derived CDR1 and CDR2 are WNHNN and SYGVQD (reference sequence).

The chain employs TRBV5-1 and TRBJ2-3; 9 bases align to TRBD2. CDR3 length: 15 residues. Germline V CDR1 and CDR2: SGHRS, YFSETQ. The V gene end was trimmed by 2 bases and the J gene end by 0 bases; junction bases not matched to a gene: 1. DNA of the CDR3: TGCGCCAGCAGCTTTACTAGCGGGAGCACAGATACGCAGTATTTT. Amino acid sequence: CASSFTSGSTDTQYF.

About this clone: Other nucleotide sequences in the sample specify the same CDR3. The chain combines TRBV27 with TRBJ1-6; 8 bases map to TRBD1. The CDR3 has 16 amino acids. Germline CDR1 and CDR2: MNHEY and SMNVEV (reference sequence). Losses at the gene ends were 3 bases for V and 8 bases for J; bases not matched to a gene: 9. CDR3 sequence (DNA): TGTGCCAGCAGTTTGAGGGCGGACAGGGATGATTCACCCCTCCACTTT. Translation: CASSLRADRDDSPLHF.

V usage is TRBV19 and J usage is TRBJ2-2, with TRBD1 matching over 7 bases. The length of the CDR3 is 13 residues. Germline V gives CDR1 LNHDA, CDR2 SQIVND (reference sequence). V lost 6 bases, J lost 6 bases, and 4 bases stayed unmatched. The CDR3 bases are TGTGCCAGTAGATTTGGACAGGCCGGGGAGCTGTTTTTT. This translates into CASRFGQAGELFF.

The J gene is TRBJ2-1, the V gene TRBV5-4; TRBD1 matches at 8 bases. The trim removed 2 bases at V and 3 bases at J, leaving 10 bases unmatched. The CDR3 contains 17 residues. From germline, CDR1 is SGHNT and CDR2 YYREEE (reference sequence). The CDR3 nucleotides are TGTGCCAGCAGCTTTCGGCAGGGGGCCTGGGACTACAATGAGCAGTTCTTC. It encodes CASSFRQGAWDYNEQFF.

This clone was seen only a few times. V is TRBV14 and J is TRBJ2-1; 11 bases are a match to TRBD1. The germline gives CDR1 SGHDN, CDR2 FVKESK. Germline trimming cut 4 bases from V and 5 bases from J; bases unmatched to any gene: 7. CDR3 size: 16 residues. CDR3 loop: CASSRWTGGSDNEQFF. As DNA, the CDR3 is TGTGCCAGCAGCCGGTGGACAGGGGGCTCGGACAATGAGCAGTTCTTC.

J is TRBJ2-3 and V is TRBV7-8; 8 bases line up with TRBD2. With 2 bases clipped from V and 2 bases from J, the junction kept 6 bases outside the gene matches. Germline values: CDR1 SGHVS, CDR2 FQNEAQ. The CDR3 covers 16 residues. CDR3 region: CASSLSTGRATDTQYF. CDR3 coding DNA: TGTGCCAGCAGCTTATCTACCGGGAGGGCCACAGATACGCAGTATTTT.

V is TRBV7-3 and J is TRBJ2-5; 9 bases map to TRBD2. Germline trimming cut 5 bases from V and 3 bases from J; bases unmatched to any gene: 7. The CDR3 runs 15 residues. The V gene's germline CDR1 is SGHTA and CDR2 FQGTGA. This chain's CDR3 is CASSPLAGKEETQYF. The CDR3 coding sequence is TGTGCCAGCAGCCCCCTAGCGGGGAAGGAAGAGACCCAGTACTTC.

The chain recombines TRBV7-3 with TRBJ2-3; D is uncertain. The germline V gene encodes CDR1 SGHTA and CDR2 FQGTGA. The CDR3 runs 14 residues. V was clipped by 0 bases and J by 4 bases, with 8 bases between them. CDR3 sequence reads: CASSLTLFADTQYF. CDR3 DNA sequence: TGTGCCAGCAGCTTAACGTTATTCGCAGATACGCAGTATTTT.

In DNA form, the CDR3 reads TGTGCCAGCAACCGGGTTGACGAGCAGTACTTC. The encoded protein is CASNRVDEQYF. This chain joins TRBV2 and TRBJ2-7; D is unclear. This CDR3 has 11 residues. CDR1 SNHLY and CDR2 FYNNEI come from the germline V gene. Trimming shortened V by 7 bases and J by 5 bases, and 9 bases separated the two germline ends.

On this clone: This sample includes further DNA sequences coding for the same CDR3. CDR3 nucleotides: TGTGCCAGCAGTTTCCCGGCTAGATCCTACGAGCAGTACTTC. Translating it yields CASSFPARSYEQYF. The chain couples TRBV28 to TRBJ2-7; D is ambiguous. The germline V gene encodes CDR1 MDHEN and CDR2 SYDVKM. V was shortened by 3 bases and J by 1 base, with 10 bases between the two germline ends. The CDR3 sequence is 14 residues long.

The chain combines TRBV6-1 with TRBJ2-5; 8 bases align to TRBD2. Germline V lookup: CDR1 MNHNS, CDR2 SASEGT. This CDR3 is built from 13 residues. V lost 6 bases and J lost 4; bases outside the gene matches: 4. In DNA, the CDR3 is TGTGCCAGCAGATCAGCGGGAGCAGAGACCCAGTACTTC. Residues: CASRSAGAETQYF.

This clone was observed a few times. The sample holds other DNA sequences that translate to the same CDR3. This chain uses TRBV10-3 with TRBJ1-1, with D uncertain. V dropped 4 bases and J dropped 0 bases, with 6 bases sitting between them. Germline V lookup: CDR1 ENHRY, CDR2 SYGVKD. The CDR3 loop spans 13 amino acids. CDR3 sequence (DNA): TGTGCCATCAGTGGTACAGTGAACACTGAAGCTTTCTTT. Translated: CAISGTVNTEAFF.

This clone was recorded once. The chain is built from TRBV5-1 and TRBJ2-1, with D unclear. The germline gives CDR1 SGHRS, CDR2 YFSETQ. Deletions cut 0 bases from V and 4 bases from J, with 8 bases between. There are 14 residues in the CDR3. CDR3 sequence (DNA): TGCGCCAGCAGCTTGGGCGGCGATTACAATGAGCAGTTCTTC. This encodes CASSLGGDYNEQFF.

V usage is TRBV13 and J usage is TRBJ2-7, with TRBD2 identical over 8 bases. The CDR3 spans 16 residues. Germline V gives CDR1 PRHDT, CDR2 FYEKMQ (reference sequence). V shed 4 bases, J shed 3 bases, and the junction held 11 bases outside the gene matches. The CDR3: CASSSSRSSGLYEQYF. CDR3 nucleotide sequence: TGTGCCAGCAGCTCATCCCGGTCTAGCGGGCTCTACGAGCAGTACTTC.

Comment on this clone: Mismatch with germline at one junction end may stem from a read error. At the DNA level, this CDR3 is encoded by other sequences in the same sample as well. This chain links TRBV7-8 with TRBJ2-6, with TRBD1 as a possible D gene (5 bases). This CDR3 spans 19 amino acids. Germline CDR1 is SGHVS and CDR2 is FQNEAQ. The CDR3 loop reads CASSDLIRVFEDGANVLTF. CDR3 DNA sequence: TGTGCCAGCAGCGATCTGATCAGGGTGTTTGAAGATGGGGCCAACGTCTTGACTTTC.

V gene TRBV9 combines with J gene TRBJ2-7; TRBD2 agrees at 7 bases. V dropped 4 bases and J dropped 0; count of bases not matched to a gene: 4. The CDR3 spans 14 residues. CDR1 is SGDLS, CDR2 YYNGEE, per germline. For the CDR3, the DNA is TGTGCCAGCAGCATCCTAGCGGCCTCCTACGAGCAGTACTTC. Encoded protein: CASSILAASYEQYF. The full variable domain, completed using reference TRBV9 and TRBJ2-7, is DSGVTQTPKHLITATGQRVTLRCSPRSGDLSVYWYQQSLDQGLQFLIQYYNGEERAKGNILERFSAQQFPDLHSELNLSSLELGDSALYFCASSILAASYEQYFGPGTRLTVT.

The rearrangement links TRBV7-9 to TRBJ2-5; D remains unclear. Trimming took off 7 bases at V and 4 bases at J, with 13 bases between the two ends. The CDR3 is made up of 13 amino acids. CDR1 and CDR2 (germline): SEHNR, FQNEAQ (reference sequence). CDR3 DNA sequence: TGTGCCAGCACGGTTTTATCCCCAGAGACCCAGTACTTC. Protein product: CASTVLSPETQYF.

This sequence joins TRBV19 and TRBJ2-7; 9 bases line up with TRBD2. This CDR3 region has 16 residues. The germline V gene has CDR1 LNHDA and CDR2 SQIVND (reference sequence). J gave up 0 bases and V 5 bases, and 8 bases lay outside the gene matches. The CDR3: CASSQSTSGYSYEQYF. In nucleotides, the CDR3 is TGTGCCAGTAGTCAGTCCACTAGCGGGTACTCCTACGAGCAGTACTTC.